Included here is one T cell receptor beta chain sequence, with context. As yet, its antigen is unknown. It was version v3.0 of the immunoSEQ assay that was run at survey level. The table came from immunoSEQ multiplex PCR; TCRdb's copy has only in-frame clones and leaves some out. The table lists tens of thousands of clones, roughly four fifths of them singletons. This record comes from a study of long-term antiretroviral therapy in people with HIV. The study's findings and limits: ART adherence, viral resistance and therapy changes were not recorded. Clones that had undergone expansion before ART dominated the repertoire at all time points.

The length of the CDR3 is 16 residues. With 2 bases removed from V and 1 base from J, the gap between germline ends came to 13 bases. Germline values: CDR1 SGHNT, CDR2 YYREEE (reference sequence). The chain is built from TRBV5-4 and TRBJ1-3; D might be TRBD1 (5 bases). The receptor was isolated from a young woman with HIV. The sample in question was unsorted PBMCs, obtained 0.2 years after starting antiretroviral therapy. CDR3 DNA: TGTGCCAGCAGCTTCTACACCGGGGGATCTGGAAACACCATATATTTT. It specifies CASSFYTGGSGNTIYF.